A single sample gave rise to the 30 T cell receptor beta chains below, sequenced in a study of control samples from healthy donors and cancer patients. Assay used: immunoSEQ multiplex PCR; TCRdb lists only in-frame clones, some missing. The sample holds about 50,000 clones, over 85% seen once. Sequenced material: PBMCs. These receptors were taken from a man aged 30 to 39 with colorectal cancer.

This rearrangement joins TRBV6-5 to TRBJ2-1; TRBD1 matches at 9 bases. This CDR3 spans 14 amino acids. Looked up from germline, CDR1 is MNHEY and CDR2 is SVGAGI. V lost 5 bases and J lost 7; bases outside the gene matches: 6. The CDR3 nucleotides are TGTGCCAGCAGTATGGGACAGGGCTTGAATGAGCAGTTCTTC. Translation: CASSMGQGLNEQFF.

The genes are TRBV4-1 and TRBJ1-4, with 8 bases lining up with TRBD1. This CDR3 is built from 16 residues. Germline V gives CDR1 MGHRA, CDR2 YSYEKL. The V gene end was trimmed by 3 bases and the J gene end by 2 bases; junction bases not matched to a gene: 5. The CDR3 protein is CASSHPTGATNEKLFF. The CDR3 DNA reads TGCGCCAGCAGCCATCCGACAGGGGCCACTAATGAAAAACTGTTTTTT.

The chain carries TRBV6-1 and TRBJ2-5, with D tentatively TRBD1 (8 bases). V shed 1 base and J shed 5 bases, with 17 bases lying between them. The CDR3 extends over 16 amino acids. Per germline, CDR1 MNHNS and CDR2 SASEGT. This CDR3 reads CASSEDRGGTYETQYF. The CDR3 DNA reads as TGTGCCAGCAGTGAAGACAGGGGGGGTACGTACGAGACCCAGTACTTC.

In its sample, this clone was seen once. V and J are TRBV7-9 and TRBJ2-7; 10 bases fit TRBD2. CDR3 length equals 16 residues. Germline lookup yields CDR1 SEHNR and CDR2 FQNEAQ (reference sequence). J gave up 0 bases and V 5 bases, and 7 bases lay outside the gene matches. The CDR3 nucleotides read TGTGCCAGCAGCGCCATTACTAGCGGGATCTCCTACGAGCAGTACTTC. Amino acid sequence: CASSAITSGISYEQYF.

The V gene is TRBV20-1, the J gene TRBJ2-7; 7 nucleotides line up with TRBD1. Germline V CDR1 and CDR2: DFQATT, SNEGSKA (reference sequence). The CDR3 has 15 amino acids. Trimming at V came to 3 bases and at J to 2 bases, leaving 10 bases not matched to a gene. The CDR3, as DNA: TGCAGTGCTAGTACAACAGGGGTTCTGACCTACGAGCAGTACTTC. Its protein is CSASTTGVLTYEQYF.

The V gene is TRBV5-1, the J gene TRBJ1-1; maybe TRBD1 (6 bases). Per germline, CDR1 SGHRS and CDR2 YFSETQ. V lost 2 bases and J 3 bases, leaving 11 bases between the germline ends. CDR3 length: 14 residues. The DNA of the CDR3 is TGCGCCAGCAGCTTTCAGGGGCGGGACACTGAAGCTTTCTTT. Translation gives CASSFQGRDTEAFF.

The chain recombines TRBV5-4 with TRBJ1-6; D perhaps matches TRBD1 (5 bases). V was shortened by 4 bases and J by 10 bases, with 15 bases between the two germline ends. CDR3 length equals 14 residues. CDR1 is SGHNT and CDR2 is YYREEE in the germline V gene (reference sequence). The CDR3 region has the DNA TGTGCCAGCAGCCCCCGGGGGGACGGATCACCCCTCCACTTT. Its protein is CASSPRGDGSPLHF.

The chain couples TRBV19 to TRBJ1-1; D unclear. Per the germline V gene, CDR1 is LNHDA and CDR2 is SQIVND (reference sequence). Trimming cost V 4 bases and J 4 bases, with 4 bases left between them. The CDR3 is made up of 11 amino acids. Here the CDR3 DNA reads TGTGCCAGTAGTAGGACCACTGAAGCTTTCTTT. Protein product: CASSRTTEAFF.

The rearrangement uses TRBV5-6 and TRBJ1-4; a possible D gene is TRBD1 (6 bases). This CDR3 comprises 14 residues. The ends were cut back, 4 bases at V and 7 bases at J, with 14 bases in the middle. Germline CDR1 and CDR2: SGHDT and YYEEEE. The CDR3, as DNA: TGTGCCAGCAGCCAACAGGGACGGGTTGAAAAACTGTTTTTT. Translated: CASSQQGRVEKLFF.

The rearrangement links TRBV6-5 to TRBJ1-1; D might be TRBD1 (6 bases). CDR1 is MNHEY and CDR2 is SVGAGI in the germline V gene. V dropped 5 bases and J dropped 1 base, with 11 bases sitting between them. This CDR3 has 14 amino acids. The CDR3 bases are TGTGCCAGCAGTACAGGGCGAGCGAACACTGAAGCTTTCTTT. It yields the protein CASSTGRANTEAFF.

The chain carries TRBV7-2 and TRBJ2-3; no definite D call. This CDR3 region has 12 residues. Germline V gives CDR1 SGHTA, CDR2 FQGNSA. V was trimmed by 3 bases and J by 4 bases, leaving 5 bases between them. The CDR3 sequence: CASSLGPDTQYF. CDR3 DNA sequence: TGTGCCAGCAGCTTGGGCCCAGATACGCAGTATTTT. The entire variable domain, with the rest obtained from reference TRBV7-2 and TRBJ2-3, is as follows: GAGVSQSPSNKVTEKGKDVELRCDPISGHTALYWYRQSLGQGLEFLIYFQGNSAPDKSGLPSDRFSAERTGGSVSTLTIQRTQQEDSAVYLCASSLGPDTQYFGPGTRLTVL.

The rearrangement uses TRBV30 and TRBJ1-6; no definite D call. CDR1 and CDR2 from the germline V gene are GTSNPN and SVGIG (reference sequence). V was cut by 2 bases and J by 11 bases, with 13 bases left in between. The CDR3 contains 13 residues. CDR3 protein: CAWSNGQETPLHF. CDR3 coding DNA: TGTGCCTGGAGTAATGGGCAGGAGACACCCCTCCACTTT.

The chain carries TRBV6-5 and TRBJ1-2; no clear D. Trimming removed 7 bases at V and 8 bases at J, with 17 bases between. The CDR3 length is 13 residues. Germline V gene data show CDR1 as MNHEY and CDR2 as SVGAGI. The DNA for the CDR3 is TGTGCCAGCACCCGCGGCGGGTCTGGCGGCTACACCTTC. Translation gives CASTRGGSGGYTF.

The rearrangement uses TRBV7-6 and TRBJ2-1; 15 nucleotides match TRBD2. Germline V gene data show CDR1 as SGHVS and CDR2 as FNYEAQ. The CDR3 runs 20 residues. The ends lost 1 base at V and 4 bases at J; junction bases unmatched: 11. The CDR3 protein is CASSLVGEGLAGGYYNEQFF. The DNA of the CDR3 is TGTGCCAGCAGCTTAGTCGGTGAGGGACTAGCGGGGGGATATTACAATGAGCAGTTCTTC.

This chain uses TRBV6-2 or TRBV6-3 with TRBJ1-5; 9 bases line up with TRBD1. CDR3 length equals 16 residues. The junction had 11 bases not matched to a gene; V was cut back by 4 bases and J by 7 bases. Germline V gene sequence: CDR1 MNHEY, CDR2 SVGEGT. CDR3 coding DNA: TGTGCCAGCAGTTCTTACAGGGGGCCTTCTCGGCAGCCCCAGCATTTT. Protein product: CASSSYRGPSRQPQHF.

Only one count was recorded for this clone. The genes are TRBV3-1 (or the pseudogene TRBV3-2) and TRBJ1-4; D call uncertain. Trimming removed 2 bases from V and 5 bases from J, with 21 bases in between. The CDR3 runs 18 residues. Germline-derived CDR1 and CDR2 are LGHDT and YNNKEL (reference sequence). CDR3 bases: TGTGCCAGCAGCCAAAAGGAAGCATTCACGATGACGAATGAAAAACTGTTTTTT. Translation: CASSQKEAFTMTNEKLFF.

The CDR3 is CASSGPDRLNTEAFF. The CDR3 nucleotides are TGTGCCAGCAGTGGCCCGGACAGACTGAACACTGAAGCTTTCTTT. The genes are TRBV6-2 or TRBV6-3 and TRBJ1-1, with D possibly TRBD1 on 6 matching bases. Per germline, CDR1 MNHEY and CDR2 SVGEGT. This CDR3 is 15 amino acids long. With 5 bases removed from V and 0 bases from J, the gap between germline ends came to 13 bases.

V is TRBV5-5 and J is TRBJ1-5; D not certain. V was pared by 1 base and J by 0 bases, with 5 bases between. The V gene's germline CDR1 is SGHKS and CDR2 YYEKEE (reference sequence). This CDR3 region has 14 residues. CDR3 sequence: CASSLWGSNQPQHF. DNA of the CDR3: TGTGCCAGCAGCTTGTGGGGTAGCAATCAGCCCCAGCATTTT.

In nucleotides, the CDR3 is TGTGCCAGCAGCTTTCGGGGGGTCCAAGCGGTTAGCACAGATACGCAGTATTTT. Encoded protein: CASSFRGVQAVSTDTQYF. V usage is TRBV5-6 and J usage is TRBJ2-3, with TRBD2 matching 7 bases. After removal of 2 bases from V and 0 bases from J, the junction contained 12 bases not matched to a gene. The CDR3 loop spans 18 amino acids. In germline, CDR1 is SGHDT, CDR2 YYEEEE.

The rearrangement links TRBV6-6 to TRBJ1-2, with 7 bases lining up with TRBD1. Losses at the gene ends were 7 bases for V and 3 bases for J; bases not matched to a gene: 14. This CDR3 spans 16 amino acids. The germline gives CDR1 MNHNY, CDR2 SVGAGI (reference sequence). CDR3 residues: CASNPHRTGMYYGYTF. CDR3 nucleotides: TGTGCCAGCAACCCTCATCGGACAGGAATGTACTATGGCTACACCTTC.

The CDR3 loop is CASSSGLIGELFF. In nucleotides, the CDR3 is TGTGCCAGCAGCTCTGGACTGATCGGGGAGCTGTTTTTT. V and J are TRBV5-4 and TRBJ2-2; perhaps TRBD2 as D (5 bases). CDR1 SGHNT and CDR2 YYREEE come from the germline V gene (reference sequence). V dropped 3 bases and J dropped 7 bases, with 10 bases sitting between them. The CDR3 runs to 13 residues.

V and J are TRBV6-5 and TRBJ2-5; D is unclear. CDR1 is MNHEY, CDR2 SVGAGI, per germline. The CDR3 spans 13 residues. Trimming left V 6 bases short and J 3 bases short, with 11 bases between. CDR3 in amino acids: CASRAGPEETQYF. DNA of the CDR3: TGTGCCAGCAGAGCCGGGCCAGAAGAGACCCAGTACTTC.

The V gene is TRBV2, the J gene TRBJ1-2; TRBD1 is a possible D gene (6 bases). This CDR3 has 11 residues. Germline V gene lookup returns CDR1 SNHLY and CDR2 FYNNEI. Trimming left V 7 bases short and J 5 bases short, with 8 bases between. The CDR3 sequence: CASTGVYGYTF. The CDR3 region has the DNA TGTGCCAGCACAGGGGTTTATGGCTACACCTTC. Filled out from reference TRBV2 and TRBJ1-2, the complete variable domain reads EPEVTQTPSHQVTQMGQEVILRCVPISNHLYFYWYRQILGQKVEFLVSFYNNEISEKSEIFDDQFSVERPDGSNFTLKIRSTKLEDSAMYFCASTGVYGYTFGSGTRLTVV.

The chain links TRBV20-1 to TRBJ2-5; a possible D gene is TRBD1 (6 bases). The CDR3 has 11 residues. V was pared by 7 bases and J by 1 base, with 7 bases between. Germline CDR1 and CDR2: DFQATT and SNEGSKA (reference sequence). The CDR3 DNA reads TGCAGTGGACAGGTCCAAGAGACCCAGTACTTC. It specifies CSGQVQETQYF.

V usage is TRBV5-4 and J usage is TRBJ2-7; D may be TRBD1 or TRBD2 (5 bases each). The CDR3 extends over 16 amino acids. Germline CDR1 and CDR2: SGHNT and YYREEE (reference sequence). The V gene lost 1 base and the J gene lost 4 bases, with 18 bases spanning the gap. As DNA, the CDR3 is TGTGCCAGCAGCTTGAAACCAACCGGGGCCTTATACGAGCAGTACTTC. Amino acids: CASSLKPTGALYEQYF.

The chain combines TRBV6-2 or TRBV6-3 with TRBJ1-2, with D hard to call. This CDR3 region has 12 residues. Trimming took 5 bases from V and 8 from J, leaving 12 bases between them. Germline CDR1 MNHEY, CDR2 SVGEGT. The CDR3 spells CASSALGWGYTF. Here the CDR3 DNA reads TGTGCCAGCAGTGCCCTGGGCTGGGGCTACACCTTC.

The V and J genes are TRBV19 and TRBJ1-5; D call uncertain. Trimming removed 6 bases at V and 5 bases at J, with 8 bases between. The CDR3 is 12 amino acids. CDR1 is LNHDA and CDR2 is SQIVND in the germline V gene (reference sequence). The CDR3 DNA follows: TGTGCCAGTAGACGCGGAGATCAGCCCCAGCATTTT. Translated, it gives CASRRGDQPQHF.

This chain connects TRBV15 to TRBJ1-2; 12 bases align to TRBD1. The length of the CDR3 is 19 residues. The V gene's germline CDR1 is LNHNV and CDR2 YYDKDF (reference sequence). With V trimmed by 2 bases and J by 0 bases, 10 bases remained unmatched. CDR3 region: CATSRQGQGAFSANYGYTF. The DNA of the CDR3 is TGTGCCACCAGCAGACAGGGACAGGGGGCCTTTTCTGCTAACTATGGCTACACCTTC.

The J gene is TRBJ2-7, the V gene TRBV7-2, with 8 nucleotides matching TRBD1. Trimming at V came to 2 bases and at J to 3 bases, leaving 6 bases not matched to a gene. Per germline, CDR1 SGHTA and CDR2 FQGNSA. The CDR3 contains 15 residues. This CDR3 reads CASSLRAGGDYEQYF. The CDR3 DNA follows: TGTGCCAGCAGCTTAAGGGCAGGGGGCGACTACGAGCAGTACTTC.

The rearrangement links TRBV7-2 to TRBJ1-5; the D gene is possibly TRBD1 (5 bases). Germline V gene data show CDR1 as SGHTA and CDR2 as FQGNSA. The CDR3 length is 13 residues. Trimming cost V 6 bases and J 6 bases, with 12 bases left between them. The CDR3 DNA sequence: TGTGCCAGCAGTTTCGGGGGGGGTCAGCCCCAGCATTTT. The encoded protein is CASSFGGGQPQHF.